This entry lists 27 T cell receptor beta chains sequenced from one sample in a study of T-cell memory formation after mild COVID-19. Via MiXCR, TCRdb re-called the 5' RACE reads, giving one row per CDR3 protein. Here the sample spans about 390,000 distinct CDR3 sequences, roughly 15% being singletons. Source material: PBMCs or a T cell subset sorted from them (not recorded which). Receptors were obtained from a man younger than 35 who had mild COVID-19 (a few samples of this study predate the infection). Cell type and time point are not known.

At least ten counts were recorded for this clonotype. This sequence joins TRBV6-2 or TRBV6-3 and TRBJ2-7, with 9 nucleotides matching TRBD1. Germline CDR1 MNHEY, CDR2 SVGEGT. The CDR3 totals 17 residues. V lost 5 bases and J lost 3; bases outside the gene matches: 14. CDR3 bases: TGTGCCAGCAGTCTGAAACAGGGGGCTCACCTCTACTACGAGCAGTACGTC. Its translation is CASSLKQGAHLYYEQYV.

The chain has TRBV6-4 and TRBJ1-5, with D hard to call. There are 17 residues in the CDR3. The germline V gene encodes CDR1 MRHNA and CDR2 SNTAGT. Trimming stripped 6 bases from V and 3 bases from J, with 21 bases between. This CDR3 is CASRGVLVRQDNQPQHF. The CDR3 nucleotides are TGTGCCAGCAGAGGTGTGTTGGTTCGGCAGGACAATCAGCCCCAGCATTTT.

Here the CDR3 DNA reads TGCGCCAGCAGGGTAGTCAAAGGAGGTCCTGAAGCTTTCTTT. Translated: CASRVVKGGPEAFF. V is TRBV5-1 and J is TRBJ1-1; unclear D gene. The CDR3 contains 14 residues. The germline gives CDR1 SGHRS, CDR2 YFSETQ. V was cut by 5 bases and J by 6 bases, with 17 bases left in between.

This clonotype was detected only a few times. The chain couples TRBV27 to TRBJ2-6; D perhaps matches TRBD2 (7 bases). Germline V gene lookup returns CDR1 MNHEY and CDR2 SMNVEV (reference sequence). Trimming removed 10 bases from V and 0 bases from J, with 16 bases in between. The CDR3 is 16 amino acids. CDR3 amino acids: CATSGDNYSGANVLTF. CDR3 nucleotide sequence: TGTGCCACCAGCGGGGACAACTACTCTGGGGCCAACGTCCTGACTTTC.

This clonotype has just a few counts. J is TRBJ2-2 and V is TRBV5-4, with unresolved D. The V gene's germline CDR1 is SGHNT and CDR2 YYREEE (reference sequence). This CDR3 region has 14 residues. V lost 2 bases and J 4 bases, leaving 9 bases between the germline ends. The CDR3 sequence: CASSFTASTGELFF. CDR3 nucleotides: TGTGCCAGCAGCTTTACAGCGAGCACCGGGGAGCTGTTTTTT.

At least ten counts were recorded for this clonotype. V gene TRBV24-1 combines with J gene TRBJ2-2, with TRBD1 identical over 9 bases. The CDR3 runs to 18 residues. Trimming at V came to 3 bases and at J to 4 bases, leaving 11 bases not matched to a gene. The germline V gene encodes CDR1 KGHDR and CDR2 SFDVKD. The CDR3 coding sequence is TGTGCCACCAGTGATCCCTCGATGGGACAGGGAGGCACCGGGGAGCTGTTTTTT. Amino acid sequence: CATSDPSMGQGGTGELFF.

As DNA, the CDR3 is TGTGCCAGCAGCTCTGGCAGGGGGTTCATGGCCACTGAAGCTTTCTTT. The encoded protein is CASSSGRGFMATEAFF. The chain has TRBV9 and TRBJ1-1; 7 bases match TRBD1. The length of the CDR3 is 16 residues. The V gene's germline CDR1 is SGDLS and CDR2 YYNGEE. With V trimmed by 4 bases and J by 4 bases, 13 bases remained unmatched.

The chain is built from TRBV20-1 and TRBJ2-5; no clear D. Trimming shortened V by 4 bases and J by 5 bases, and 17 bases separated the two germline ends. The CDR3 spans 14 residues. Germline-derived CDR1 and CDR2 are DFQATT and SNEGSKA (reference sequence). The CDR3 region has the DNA TGCAGTGCTACCCGTCCGGAAGCCGGGGAGACCCAGTACTTC. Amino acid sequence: CSATRPEAGETQYF.

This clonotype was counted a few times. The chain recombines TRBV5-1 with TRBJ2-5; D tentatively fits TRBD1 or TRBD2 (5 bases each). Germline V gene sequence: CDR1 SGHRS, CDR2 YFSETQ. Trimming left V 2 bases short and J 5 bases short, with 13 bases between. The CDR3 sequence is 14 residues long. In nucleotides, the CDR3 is TGCGCCAGCAGCTTCTACCAGGGCGGGGAGACCCAGTACTTC. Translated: CASSFYQGGETQYF.

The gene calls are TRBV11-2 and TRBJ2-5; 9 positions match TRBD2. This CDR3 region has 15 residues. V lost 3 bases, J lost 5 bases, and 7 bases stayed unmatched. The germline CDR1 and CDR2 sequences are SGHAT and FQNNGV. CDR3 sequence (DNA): TGTGCCAGCAGCTTTGGCCCTAGCGGGGACGAGACCCAGTACTTC. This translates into CASSFGPSGDETQYF.

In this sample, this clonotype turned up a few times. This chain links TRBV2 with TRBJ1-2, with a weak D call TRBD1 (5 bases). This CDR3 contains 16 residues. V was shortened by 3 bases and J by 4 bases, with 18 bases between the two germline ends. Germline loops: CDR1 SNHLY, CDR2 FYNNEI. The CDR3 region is CASSERGSALSYGYTF. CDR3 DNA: TGTGCCAGCAGTGAGAGGGGTTCGGCCTTAAGCTATGGCTACACCTTC.

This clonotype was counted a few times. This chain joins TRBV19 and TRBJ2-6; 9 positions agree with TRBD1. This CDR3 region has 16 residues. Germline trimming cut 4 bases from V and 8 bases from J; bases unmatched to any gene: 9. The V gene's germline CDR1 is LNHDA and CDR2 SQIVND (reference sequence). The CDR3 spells CASSRGTGRWTNVLTF. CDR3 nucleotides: TGTGCCAGTAGTAGGGGGACAGGGAGGTGGACCAACGTCCTGACTTTC.

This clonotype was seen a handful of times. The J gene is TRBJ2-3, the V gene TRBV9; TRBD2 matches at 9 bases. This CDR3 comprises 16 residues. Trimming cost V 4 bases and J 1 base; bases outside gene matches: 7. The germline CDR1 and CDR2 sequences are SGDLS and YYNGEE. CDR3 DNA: TGTGCCAGCAGCCCCGCCGCGGGGGGGGGCACAGATACGCAGTATTTT. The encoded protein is CASSPAAGGGTDTQYF.

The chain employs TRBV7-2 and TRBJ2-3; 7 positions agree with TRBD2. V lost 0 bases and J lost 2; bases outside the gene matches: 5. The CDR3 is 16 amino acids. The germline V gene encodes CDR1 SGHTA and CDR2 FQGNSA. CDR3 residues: CASSLARGDVTDTQYF. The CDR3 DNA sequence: TGTGCCAGCAGCTTAGCACGGGGGGATGTCACAGATACGCAGTATTTT.

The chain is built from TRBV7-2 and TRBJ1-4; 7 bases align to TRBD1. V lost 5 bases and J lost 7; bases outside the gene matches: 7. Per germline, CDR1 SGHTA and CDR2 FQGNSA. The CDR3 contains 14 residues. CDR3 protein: CASSPGQPIEKLFF. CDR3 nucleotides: TGTGCCAGCAGCCCGGGACAGCCTATTGAAAAACTGTTTTTT.

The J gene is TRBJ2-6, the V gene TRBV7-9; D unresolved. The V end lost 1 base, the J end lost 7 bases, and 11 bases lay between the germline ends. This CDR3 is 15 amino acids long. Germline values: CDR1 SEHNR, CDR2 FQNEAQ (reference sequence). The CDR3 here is CASSLGGIRANVLTF. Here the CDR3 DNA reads TGTGCCAGCAGCTTAGGTGGGATTAGAGCCAACGTCCTGACTTTC.

For the CDR3, the DNA is TGTGCCAGCAGCCAAGCACGGGACAGGAATGAAAAACTGTTTTTT. Translating gives CASSQARDRNEKLFF. This chain links TRBV7-8 with TRBJ1-4; 8 nucleotides line up with TRBD1. Germline V gene lookup returns CDR1 SGHVS and CDR2 FQNEAQ. V lost 5 bases to trimming and J lost 5 bases; unmatched junction nucleotides: 7. The CDR3 length is 15 residues.

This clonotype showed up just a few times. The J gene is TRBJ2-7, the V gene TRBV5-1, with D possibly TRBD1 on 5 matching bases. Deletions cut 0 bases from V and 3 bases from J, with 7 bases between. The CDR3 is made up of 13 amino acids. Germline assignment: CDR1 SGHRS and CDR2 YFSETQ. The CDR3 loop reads CASSLDGHYEQYV. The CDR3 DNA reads TGCGCCAGCAGCTTGGACGGACACTACGAGCAGTACGTC.

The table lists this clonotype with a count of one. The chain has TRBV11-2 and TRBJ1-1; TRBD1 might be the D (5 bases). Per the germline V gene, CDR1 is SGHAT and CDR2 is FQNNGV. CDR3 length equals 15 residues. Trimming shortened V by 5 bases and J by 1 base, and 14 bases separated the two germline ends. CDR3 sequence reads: CASSPRTNPNTEAFF. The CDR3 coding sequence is TGTGCCAGCAGCCCGAGGACAAACCCGAACACTGAAGCTTTCTTT.

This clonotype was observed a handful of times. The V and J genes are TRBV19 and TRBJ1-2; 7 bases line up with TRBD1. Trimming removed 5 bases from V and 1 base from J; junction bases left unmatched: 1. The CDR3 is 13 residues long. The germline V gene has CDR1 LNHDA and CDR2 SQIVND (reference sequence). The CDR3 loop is CASSRDSNYGYTF. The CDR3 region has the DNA TGTGCCAGTAGTCGGGACAGTAACTATGGCTACACCTTC.

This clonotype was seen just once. The CDR3 region is CASSLSAGAQDTQYF. CDR3 bases: TGTGCCAGCAGTTTATCAGCCGGGGCCCAAGATACGCAGTATTTT. V is TRBV12-3 or TRBV12-4 and J is TRBJ2-3; D is perhaps TRBD1 or TRBD2 (5 bases each). V lost 2 bases and J lost 5, with 14 bases in between. CDR3 length: 15 amino acids.

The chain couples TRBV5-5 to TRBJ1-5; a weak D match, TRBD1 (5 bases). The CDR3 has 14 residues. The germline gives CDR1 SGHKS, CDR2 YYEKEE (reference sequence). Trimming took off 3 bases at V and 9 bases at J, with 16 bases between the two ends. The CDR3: CASSSGLGTGPQHF. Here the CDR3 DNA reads TGTGCCAGCAGCTCAGGGCTAGGAACCGGGCCCCAGCATTTT. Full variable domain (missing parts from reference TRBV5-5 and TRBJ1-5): DAGVTQSPTHLIKTRGQQVTLRCSPISGHKSVSWYQQVLGQGPQFIFQYYEKEERGRGNFPDRFSARQFPNYSSELNVNALLLGDSALYLCASSSGLGTGPQHFGDGTRLSIL.

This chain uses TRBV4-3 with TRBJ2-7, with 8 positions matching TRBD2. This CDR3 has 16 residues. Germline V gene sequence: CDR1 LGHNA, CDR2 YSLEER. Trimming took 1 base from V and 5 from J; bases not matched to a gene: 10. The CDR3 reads CASSQAPRPGRDEQYV. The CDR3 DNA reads TGCGCCAGCAGCCAAGCCCCCCGCCCCGGGAGGGACGAGCAGTACGTC.

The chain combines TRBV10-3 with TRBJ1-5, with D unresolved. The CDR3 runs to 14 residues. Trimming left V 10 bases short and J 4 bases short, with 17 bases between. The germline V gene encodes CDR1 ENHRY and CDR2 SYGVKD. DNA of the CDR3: TGTGCCACGGCCGCGGTAGGCCCGAATCAGCCCCAGCATTTT. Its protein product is CATAAVGPNQPQHF.

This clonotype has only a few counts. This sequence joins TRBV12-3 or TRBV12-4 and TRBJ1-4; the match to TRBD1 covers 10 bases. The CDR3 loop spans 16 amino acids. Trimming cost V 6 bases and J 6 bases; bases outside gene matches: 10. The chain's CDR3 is CASSRRQGAGDEKLFF. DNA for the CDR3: TGTGCCAGCAGCCGTAGACAGGGGGCAGGAGATGAAAAACTGTTTTTT.

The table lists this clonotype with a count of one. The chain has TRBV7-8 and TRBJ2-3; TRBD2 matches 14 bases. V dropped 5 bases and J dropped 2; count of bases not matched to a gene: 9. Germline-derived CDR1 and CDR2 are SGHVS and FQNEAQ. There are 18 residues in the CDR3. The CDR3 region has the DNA TGTGCCAGCAGCATTCCCCGGACTAGCGGGGGGAACACAGATACGCAGTATTTT. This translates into CASSIPRTSGGNTDTQYF.

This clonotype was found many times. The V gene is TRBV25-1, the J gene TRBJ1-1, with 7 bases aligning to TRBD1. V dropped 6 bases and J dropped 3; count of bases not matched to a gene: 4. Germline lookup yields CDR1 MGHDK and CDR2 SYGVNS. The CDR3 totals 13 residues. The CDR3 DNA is TGTGCCAGCAGGGGACAGCTGGACACTGAAGCTTTCTTT. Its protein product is CASRGQLDTEAFF. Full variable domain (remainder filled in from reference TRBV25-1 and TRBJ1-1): EADIYQTPRYLVIGTGKKITLECSQTMGHDKMYWYQQDPGMELHLIHYSYGVNSTEKGDLSSESTVSRIRTEHFPLTLESARPSHTSQYLCASRGQLDTEAFFGQGTRLTVV.